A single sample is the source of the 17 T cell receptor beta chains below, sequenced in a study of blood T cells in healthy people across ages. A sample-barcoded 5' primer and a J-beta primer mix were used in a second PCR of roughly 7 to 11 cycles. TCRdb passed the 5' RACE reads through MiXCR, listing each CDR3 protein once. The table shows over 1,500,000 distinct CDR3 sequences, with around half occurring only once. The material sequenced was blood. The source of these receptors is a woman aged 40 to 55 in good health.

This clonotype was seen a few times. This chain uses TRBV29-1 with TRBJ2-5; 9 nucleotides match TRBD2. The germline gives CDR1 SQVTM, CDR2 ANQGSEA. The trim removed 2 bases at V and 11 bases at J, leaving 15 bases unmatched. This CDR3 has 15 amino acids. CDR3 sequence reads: CSVERRRGGINEQYF. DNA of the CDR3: TGCAGCGTTGAACGGCGGCGGGGGGGCATTAATGAGCAGTACTTC.

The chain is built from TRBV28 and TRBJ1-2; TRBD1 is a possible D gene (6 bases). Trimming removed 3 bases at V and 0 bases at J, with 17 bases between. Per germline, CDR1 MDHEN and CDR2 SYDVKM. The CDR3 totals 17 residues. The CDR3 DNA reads TGTGCCAGCAGTTTGACGGACAGATTAGGCTCTAACTATGGCTACACCTTC. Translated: CASSLTDRLGSNYGYTF.

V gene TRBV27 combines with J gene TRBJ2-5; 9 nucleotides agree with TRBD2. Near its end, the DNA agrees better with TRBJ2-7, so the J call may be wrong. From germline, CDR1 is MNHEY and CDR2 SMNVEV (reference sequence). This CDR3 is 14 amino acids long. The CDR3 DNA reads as TGTGCCAGCAGTGCTAGCGGGGCTGGTTACGAGCAGTACTTC. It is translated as CASSASGAGYEQYF.

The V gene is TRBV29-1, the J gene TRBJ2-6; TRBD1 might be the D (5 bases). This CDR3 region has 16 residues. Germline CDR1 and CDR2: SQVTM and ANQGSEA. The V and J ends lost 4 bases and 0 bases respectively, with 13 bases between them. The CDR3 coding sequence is TGCAGCGTTGCAGGAACAGGCTACTCTGGGGCCAACGTCCTGACTTTC. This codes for CSVAGTGYSGANVLTF.

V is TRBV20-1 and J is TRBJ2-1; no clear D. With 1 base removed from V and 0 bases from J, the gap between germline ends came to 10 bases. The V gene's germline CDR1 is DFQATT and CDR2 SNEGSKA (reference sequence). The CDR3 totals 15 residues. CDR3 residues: CSARGGESSYNEQFF. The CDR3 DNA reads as TGCAGTGCTAGAGGAGGTGAAAGCTCCTACAATGAGCAGTTCTTC.

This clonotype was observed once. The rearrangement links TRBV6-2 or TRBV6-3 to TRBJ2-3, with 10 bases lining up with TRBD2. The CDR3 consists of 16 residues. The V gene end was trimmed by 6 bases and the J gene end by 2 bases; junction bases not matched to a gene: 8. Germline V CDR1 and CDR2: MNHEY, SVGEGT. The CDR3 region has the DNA TGTGCCAGCAGCCCACTCGGGACTAGCGACACAGATACGCAGTATTTT. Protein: CASSPLGTSDTDTQYF.

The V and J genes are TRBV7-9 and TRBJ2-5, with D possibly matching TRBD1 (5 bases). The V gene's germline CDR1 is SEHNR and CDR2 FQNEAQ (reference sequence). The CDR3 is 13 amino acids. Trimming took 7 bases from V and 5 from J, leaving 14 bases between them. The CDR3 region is CASTLRKGETQYF. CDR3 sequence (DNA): TGTGCCAGCACCCTAAGAAAGGGGGAGACCCAGTACTTC.

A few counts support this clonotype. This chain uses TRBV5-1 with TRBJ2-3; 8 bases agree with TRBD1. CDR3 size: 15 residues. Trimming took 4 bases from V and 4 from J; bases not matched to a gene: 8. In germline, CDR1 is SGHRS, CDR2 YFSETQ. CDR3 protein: CASSGRQGFADTQYF. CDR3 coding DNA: TGCGCCAGCAGCGGTAGACAGGGGTTCGCAGATACGCAGTATTTT. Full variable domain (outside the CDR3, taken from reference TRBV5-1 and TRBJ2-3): KAGVTQTPRYLIKTRGQQVTLSCSPISGHRSVSWYQQTPGQGLQFLFEYFSETQRNKGNFPGRFSGRQFSNSRSEMNVSTLELGDSALYLCASSGRQGFADTQYFGPGTRLTVL.

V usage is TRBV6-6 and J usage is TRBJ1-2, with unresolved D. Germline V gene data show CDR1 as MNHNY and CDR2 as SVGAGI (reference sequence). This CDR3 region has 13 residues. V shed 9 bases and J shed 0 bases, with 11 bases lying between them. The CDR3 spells CASESTTNYGYTF. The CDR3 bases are TGTGCCAGTGAATCTACGACTAACTATGGCTACACCTTC.

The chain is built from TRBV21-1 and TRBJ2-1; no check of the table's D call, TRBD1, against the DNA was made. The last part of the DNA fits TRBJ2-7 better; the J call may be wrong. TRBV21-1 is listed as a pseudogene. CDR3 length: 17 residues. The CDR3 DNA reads TGTGCCAGCAGCTCAGGGTTACAGCTTAGCTCCTGCAATGAGCAGTACTTC. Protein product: CASSSGLQLSSCNEQYF.

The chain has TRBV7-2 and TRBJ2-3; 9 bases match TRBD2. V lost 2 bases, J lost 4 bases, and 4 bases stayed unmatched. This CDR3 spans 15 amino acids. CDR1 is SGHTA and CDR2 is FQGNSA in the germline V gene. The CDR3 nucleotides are TGTGCCAGCAGCTTATACGCGGGGGGGCCAGATACGCAGTATTTT. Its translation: CASSLYAGGPDTQYF.

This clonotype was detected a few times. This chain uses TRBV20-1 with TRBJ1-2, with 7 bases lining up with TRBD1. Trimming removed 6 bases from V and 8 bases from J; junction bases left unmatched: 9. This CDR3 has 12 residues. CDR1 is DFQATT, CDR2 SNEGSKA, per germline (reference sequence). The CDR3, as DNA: TGCAGTGCGCCGCCAGGGGGATGGGGCTACACCTTC. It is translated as CSAPPGGWGYTF.

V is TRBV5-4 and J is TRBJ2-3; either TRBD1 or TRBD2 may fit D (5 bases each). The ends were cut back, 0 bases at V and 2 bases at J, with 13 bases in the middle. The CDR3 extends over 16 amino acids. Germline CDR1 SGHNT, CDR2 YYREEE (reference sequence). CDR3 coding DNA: TGTGCCAGCAGCTTGGATGGGGGTGAGACCACAGATACGCAGTATTTT. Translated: CASSLDGGETTDTQYF.

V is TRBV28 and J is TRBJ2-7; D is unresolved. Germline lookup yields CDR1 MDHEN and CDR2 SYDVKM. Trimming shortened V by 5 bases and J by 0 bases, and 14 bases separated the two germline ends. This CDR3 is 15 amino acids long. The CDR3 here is CASSPLGRSSYEQYF. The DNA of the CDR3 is TGTGCCAGCAGTCCCCTTGGCAGGAGCTCCTACGAGCAGTACTTC. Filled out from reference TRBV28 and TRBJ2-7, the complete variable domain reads DVKVTQSSRYLVKRTGEKVFLECVQDMDHENMFWYRQDPGLGLRLIYFSYDVKMKEKGDIPEGYSVSREKKERFSLILESASTNQTSMYLCASSPLGRSSYEQYFGPGTRLTVT.

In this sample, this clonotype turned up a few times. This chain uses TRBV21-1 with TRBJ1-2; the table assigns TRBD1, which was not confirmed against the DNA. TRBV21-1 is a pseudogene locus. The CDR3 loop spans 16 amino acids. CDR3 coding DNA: TGTGCCAGCAGCAAAGAATGGAACAGGGAGTACTATGGCTACACCTTC. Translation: CASSKEWNREYYGYTF.

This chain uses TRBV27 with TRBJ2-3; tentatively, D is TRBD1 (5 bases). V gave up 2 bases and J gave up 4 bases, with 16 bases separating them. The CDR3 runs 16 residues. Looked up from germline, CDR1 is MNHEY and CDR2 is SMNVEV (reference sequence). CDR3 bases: TGTGCCAGCAGTTTAAGGCAGGGCAGGGTCTCAGATACGCAGTATTTT. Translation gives CASSLRQGRVSDTQYF.

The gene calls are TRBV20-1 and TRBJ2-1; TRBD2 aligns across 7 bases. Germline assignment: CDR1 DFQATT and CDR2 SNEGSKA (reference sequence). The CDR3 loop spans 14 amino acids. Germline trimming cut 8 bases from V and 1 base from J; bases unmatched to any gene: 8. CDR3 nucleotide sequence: TGCAGTCCGGGCCGGGGGGTATCCTACAATGAGCAGTTCTTC. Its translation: CSPGRGVSYNEQFF.